This is a list of T cell receptor beta chains from one sample in a study of T cells after yellow fever vaccination. TCRdb redid the calling of the 5' RACE reads with MiXCR, one entry per CDR3 protein. The profile shows around 600,000 distinct CDR3 sequences, approximately 13% of them singletons. Sequences were derived from PBMCs, sampled on the day of the yellow fever booster vaccination. The receptors come from a man aged 30 to 39 who received the YFV17D yellow fever vaccine. Each CDR3 is given with its conserved first and last residue. Each record gives: CDR3 protein, CDR3 DNA, clone size, V gene, J gene, D gene. D genes are given only for firm matches. Clone size is stated in some rows and not others, as once, few, many or a class when expanded.

cdr3_aa: CASTLRGGGTEAFF
cdr3_nt: TGTGCCAGCACTCTACGTGGTGGTGGCACTGAAGCTTTCTTT
clone_size: few
v_call: TRBV6-2/TRBV6-3
j_call: TRBJ1-1
d_call: NA

cdr3_aa: CSAFGQGSTDTQYF
cdr3_nt: TGCAGTGCTTTCGGACAGGGTAGCACAGATACGCAGTATTTT
clone_size: NA
v_call: TRBV20-1
j_call: TRBJ2-3
d_call: TRBD1

cdr3_aa: CASTLAGGSNEQFF
cdr3_nt: TGTGCCAGCACACTAGCGGGAGGGTCCAATGAGCAGTTCTTC
clone_size: many
v_call: TRBV25-1
j_call: TRBJ2-1
d_call: TRBD2

cdr3_aa: CASSDGTGKTEQYF
cdr3_nt: TGTGCCAGCAGTGATGGGACAGGGAAGACCGAGCAGTACTTC
clone_size: NA
v_call: TRBV6-1
j_call: TRBJ2-7
d_call: TRBD1

cdr3_aa: CSAIGRAVQPQHF
cdr3_nt: TGCAGTGCTATCGGCAGGGCGGTTCAGCCCCAGCATTTT
clone_size: few
v_call: TRBV20-1
j_call: TRBJ1-5
d_call: NA

cdr3_aa: CASRKRDSLNQPQHF
cdr3_nt: TGTGCCAGCAGGAAACGGGACAGCCTAAATCAGCCCCAGCATTTT
clone_size: few
v_call: TRBV5-6
j_call: TRBJ1-5
d_call: TRBD1

cdr3_aa: CASSLRAGGYNEQFF
cdr3_nt: TGTGCCAGCAGCCTACGGGCAGGGGGGTACAATGAGCAGTTCTTC
clone_size: few
v_call: TRBV27
j_call: TRBJ2-1
d_call: NA

cdr3_aa: CASRVGDSADTQYF
cdr3_nt: TGTGCCAGCAGGGTCGGGGACTCCGCAGATACGCAGTATTTT
clone_size: NA
v_call: TRBV6-1
j_call: TRBJ2-3
d_call: NA

cdr3_aa: CSARGGRDTQYF
cdr3_nt: TGCAGTGCTAGGGGCGGGAGGGATACGCAGTATTTT
clone_size: NA
v_call: TRBV20-1
j_call: TRBJ2-3
d_call: TRBD2

cdr3_aa: CASSLVEDRETQYF
cdr3_nt: TGTGCCAGCAGCTTAGTCGAGGATCGGGAGACCCAGTACTTC
clone_size: few
v_call: TRBV7-9
j_call: TRBJ2-5
d_call: NA

cdr3_aa: CASSYTSLSYEQYF
cdr3_nt: TGTGCCAGCAGTTACACCTCCTTGTCCTACGAGCAGTACTTC
clone_size: many
v_call: TRBV6-2/TRBV6-3
j_call: TRBJ2-7
d_call: NA

cdr3_aa: CASSLGTPVGGTQYF
cdr3_nt: TGTGCCAGCAGCTTAGGGACTCCGGTTGGTGGGACCCAGTACTTC
clone_size: NA
v_call: TRBV7-2
j_call: TRBJ2-5
d_call: NA

cdr3_aa: CASSLRTSGSSSTDTQYF
cdr3_nt: TGTGCCAGTAGTCTTCGGACTAGCGGATCTTCTAGCACAGATACGCAGTATTTT
clone_size: few
v_call: TRBV19
j_call: TRBJ2-3
d_call: TRBD2

cdr3_aa: CASSLLGRGANTIYF
cdr3_nt: TGCGCCAGCAGCCTGCTGGGGAGGGGAGCAAACACCATATATTTT
clone_size: NA
v_call: TRBV4-3
j_call: TRBJ1-3
d_call: NA

cdr3_aa: CASSLELAGGNEQFF
cdr3_nt: TGCGCCAGCAGCTTGGAACTAGCGGGAGGCAATGAGCAGTTCTTC
clone_size: many
v_call: TRBV5-1
j_call: TRBJ2-1
d_call: TRBD2

cdr3_aa: CASSSDGAEQFF
cdr3_nt: TGCGCCAGCAGCTCAGACGGAGCTGAGCAGTTCTTC
clone_size: NA
v_call: TRBV5-1
j_call: TRBJ2-1
d_call: NA

cdr3_aa: CASSPRFVRTTDTQYF
cdr3_nt: TGTGCCAGCTCACCACGGTTTGTCAGGACCACAGATACGCAGTATTTT
clone_size: NA
v_call: TRBV18
j_call: TRBJ2-3
d_call: NA

cdr3_aa: CASSHSGQKNTQYF
cdr3_nt: TGCGCCAGCAGCCACTCGGGACAAAAGAATACGCAGTATTTT
clone_size: NA
v_call: TRBV5-1
j_call: TRBJ2-3
d_call: NA

cdr3_aa: CASSFTDTQYF
cdr3_nt: TGTGCCAGCAGCTTCACAGATACGCAGTATTTT
clone_size: many
v_call: TRBV7-6
j_call: TRBJ2-3
d_call: NA

cdr3_aa: CASSPDRPGQPQHF
cdr3_nt: TGTGCCAGCAGTCCCGACAGGCCGGGCCAGCCCCAGCATTTT
clone_size: NA
v_call: TRBV27
j_call: TRBJ1-5
d_call: NA

cdr3_aa: CSVPRHSGNTIYF
cdr3_nt: TGCAGTGTTCCACGCCACTCTGGAAACACCATATATTTT
clone_size: few
v_call: TRBV20-1
j_call: TRBJ1-3
d_call: NA

cdr3_aa: CASSVGGRVGDTQYF
cdr3_nt: TGTGCCAGCAGCGTAGGCGGGCGGGTGGGGGATACGCAGTATTTT
clone_size: few
v_call: TRBV9
j_call: TRBJ2-3
d_call: NA

cdr3_aa: CASSSGVIYEQYF
cdr3_nt: TGTGCCAGCAGCTCGGGAGTCATCTACGAGCAGTACTTC
clone_size: few
v_call: TRBV7-2
j_call: TRBJ2-7
d_call: NA

cdr3_aa: CASGLVPMTYEQYF
cdr3_nt: TGTGCTAGTGGTTTGGTACCAATGACCTACGAGCAGTACTTC
clone_size: NA
v_call: TRBV12-5
j_call: TRBJ2-7
d_call: NA

cdr3_aa: CASSFLGGQPQHF
cdr3_nt: TGTGCCAGCAGTTTTCTGGGTGGACAGCCCCAGCATTTT
clone_size: NA
v_call: TRBV12-3/TRBV12-4
j_call: TRBJ1-5
d_call: NA

cdr3_aa: CASSHGQGGTDTQYF
cdr3_nt: TGTGCCAGCAGCCATGGCCAGGGAGGCACAGATACGCAGTATTTT
clone_size: many
v_call: TRBV3-1
j_call: TRBJ2-3
d_call: NA

cdr3_aa: CASSRLHEQYF
cdr3_nt: TGTGCCAGCAGTCGCCTCCACGAGCAGTACTTC
clone_size: NA
v_call: TRBV28
j_call: TRBJ2-7
d_call: NA

cdr3_aa: CASLGGDTEAFF
cdr3_nt: TGTGCCAGCCTAGGGGGGGACACTGAAGCTTTCTTT
clone_size: few
v_call: TRBV27
j_call: TRBJ1-1
d_call: NA

cdr3_aa: CATSIGGPGQPQHF
cdr3_nt: TGTGCCACCAGCATTGGGGGGCCCGGGCAGCCCCAGCATTTT
clone_size: NA
v_call: TRBV15
j_call: TRBJ1-5
d_call: NA

cdr3_aa: CAWSDTAGQPQHF
cdr3_nt: TGTGCCTGGAGCGACACAGCGGGGCAGCCCCAGCATTTT
clone_size: NA
v_call: TRBV30
j_call: TRBJ1-5
d_call: NA

cdr3_aa: CASSQTRDREWYEQYF
cdr3_nt: TGCGCCAGCAGTCAAACCCGGGACAGGGAATGGTACGAGCAGTACTTC
clone_size: NA
v_call: TRBV23-1
j_call: TRBJ2-7
d_call: TRBD1

cdr3_aa: CASTLGSTNTGELFF
cdr3_nt: TGTGCCAGCACCCTCGGGTCGACGAACACCGGGGAGCTGTTTTTT
clone_size: NA
v_call: TRBV3-1
j_call: TRBJ2-2
d_call: NA

cdr3_aa: CASSLGRGERTGELFF
cdr3_nt: TGCGCCAGCAGCTTGGGACGCGGGGAGAGGACCGGGGAGCTGTTTTTT
clone_size: NA
v_call: TRBV5-1
j_call: TRBJ2-2
d_call: NA

cdr3_aa: CASSLGGLGEQYF
cdr3_nt: TGTGCCAGCAGCTTAGGGGGGCTTGGCGAGCAGTACTTC
clone_size: many
v_call: TRBV7-2
j_call: TRBJ2-7
d_call: NA

cdr3_aa: CASSDRASNYGYTF
cdr3_nt: TGTGCCAGCAGTGACAGGGCCAGTAACTATGGCTACACCTTC
clone_size: NA
v_call: TRBV5-4
j_call: TRBJ1-2
d_call: TRBD1

cdr3_aa: CASSQEGLRAGNEQFF
cdr3_nt: TGCGCCAGCAGCCAAGAGGGGCTTAGGGCGGGAAATGAGCAGTTCTTC
clone_size: NA
v_call: TRBV4-1
j_call: TRBJ2-1
d_call: NA

cdr3_aa: CASSFEGRAYIQYF
cdr3_nt: TGTGCCAGCAGCTTCGAGGGGAGGGCGTACATTCAGTACTTC
clone_size: few
v_call: TRBV7-9
j_call: TRBJ2-4
d_call: TRBD2

cdr3_aa: CASSSQREVRGETQYF
cdr3_nt: TGTGCCAGCAGCAGCCAGCGGGAGGTTCGGGGAGAGACCCAGTACTTC
clone_size: NA
v_call: TRBV7-9
j_call: TRBJ2-5
d_call: TRBD2

cdr3_aa: CASSLATASYSEKLFF
cdr3_nt: TGTGCCAGCAGCTTAGCCACAGCATCCTACAGTGAAAAACTGTTTTTT
clone_size: few
v_call: TRBV7-2
j_call: TRBJ1-4
d_call: NA

cdr3_aa: CASSPPGKANTGELFF
cdr3_nt: TGTGCCAGCTCACCACCGGGGAAGGCGAACACCGGGGAGCTGTTTTTT
clone_size: NA
v_call: TRBV18
j_call: TRBJ2-2
d_call: NA

cdr3_aa: CSVEGGGYEQYF
cdr3_nt: TGCAGCGTTGAAGGGGGGGGTTACGAGCAGTACTTC
clone_size: NA
v_call: TRBV29-1
j_call: TRBJ2-7
d_call: TRBD2

cdr3_aa: CSALISGANVLTF
cdr3_nt: TGCAGTGCCCTGATCTCTGGGGCCAACGTCCTGACTTTC
clone_size: NA
v_call: TRBV20-1
j_call: TRBJ2-6
d_call: NA

cdr3_aa: CASSMDGGYQPQHF
cdr3_nt: TGTGCCAGTAGTATGGACGGGGGTTATCAGCCCCAGCATTTT
clone_size: few
v_call: TRBV19
j_call: TRBJ1-5
d_call: NA

cdr3_aa: CASSQALRGGEAFF
cdr3_nt: TGCGCCAGCAGCCAAGCCCTACGGGGGGGAGAAGCTTTCTTT
clone_size: few
v_call: TRBV4-1
j_call: TRBJ1-1
d_call: NA

cdr3_aa: CASSEWGPRDEQYF
cdr3_nt: TGTGCCAGCAGTGAGTGGGGGCCTCGGGACGAGCAGTACTTC
clone_size: NA
v_call: TRBV2
j_call: TRBJ2-7
d_call: NA

cdr3_aa: CASSLRTGRSDEQYF
cdr3_nt: TGTGCCAGCAGCTTAAGGACAGGGAGGTCGGACGAGCAGTACTTC
clone_size: NA
v_call: TRBV13
j_call: TRBJ2-7
d_call: TRBD1

cdr3_aa: CASSQPQGLLGEAFF
cdr3_nt: TGTGCCAGCAGTCAACCCCAGGGTCTATTGGGTGAAGCTTTCTTT
clone_size: once
v_call: TRBV12-3/TRBV12-4
j_call: TRBJ1-1
d_call: NA

cdr3_aa: CASSADPGGEQFF
cdr3_nt: TGTGCCAGCAGCGCTGACCCCGGAGGTGAGCAGTTCTTC
clone_size: NA
v_call: TRBV2
j_call: TRBJ2-1
d_call: NA

cdr3_aa: CASSILRTRDDEQYF
cdr3_nt: TGTGCCAGCAGCATACTGAGGACTAGAGACGACGAGCAGTACTTC
clone_size: few
v_call: TRBV5-6
j_call: TRBJ2-7
d_call: TRBD2

cdr3_aa: CASSYSTQGRYEQFF
cdr3_nt: TGTGCCAGCAGTTACTCAACTCAAGGGCGGTATGAGCAGTTCTTC
clone_size: NA
v_call: TRBV6-5
j_call: TRBJ2-1
d_call: NA

cdr3_aa: CASSPRTGSETKYEQYF
cdr3_nt: TGTGCCAGCAGTCCCCGGACAGGTTCCGAGACCAAGTACGAGCAGTACTTC
clone_size: NA
v_call: TRBV27
j_call: TRBJ2-7
d_call: TRBD1

cdr3_aa: CASSHNGNTEAFF
cdr3_nt: TGTGCCAGCAGTCACAACGGGAACACTGAAGCTTTCTTT
clone_size: many
v_call: TRBV12-3/TRBV12-4
j_call: TRBJ1-1
d_call: NA

cdr3_aa: CASSQVGGVDEQYF
cdr3_nt: TGCGCCAGCAGCCAAGTAGGAGGGGTCGACGAGCAGTACTTC
clone_size: NA
v_call: TRBV4-3
j_call: TRBJ2-7
d_call: NA

cdr3_aa: CASGSGGSYEQYF
cdr3_nt: TGTGCCAGCGGGTCCGGCGGGAGTTACGAGCAGTACTTC
clone_size: NA
v_call: TRBV12-3/TRBV12-4
j_call: TRBJ2-7
d_call: TRBD2

cdr3_aa: CASSTGLVGYTF
cdr3_nt: TGCGCCAGCAGCACAGGACTTGTAGGCTACACCTTC
clone_size: few
v_call: TRBV5-1
j_call: TRBJ1-2
d_call: NA